This T cell receptor beta chain is drawn from a study of cytomegalovirus exposure and HLA in healthy donors. Overall study context: Prior work identified around 110 million unique TCR beta sequences in approximately 180 million T cells. Study-wide findings and caveats: TCR beta sequences reportedly predicted most subjects' HLA-A and HLA-B alleles accurately. It is likely that the observed cluster of highly shared sequence variants was a sequencing artifact. Despite most TCR sequences being rare, some public TCRs occurred in many donors.

Primers: 60 Vbeta forward and 13 Jbeta reverse. TCRdb's copy holds only in-frame clones and misses some; the assay was immunoSEQ multiplex PCR. The sample yields around 190,000 clones, 65% to 85% seen once. Concerning this clone itself: The antigen remains undetermined.

Germline V CDR1 and CDR2: SGHKS, YYEKEE (reference sequence). The CDR3 is made up of 13 amino acids. V was clipped by 0 bases and J by 4 bases, with 4 bases between them. This sequence joins TRBV5-5 and TRBJ2-2; D gene ambiguous. The sequenced sample consisted of PBMCs. The source is a man between 60 and 70 years old in good health and CMV-seronegative. CDR3: CASSLVVTGELFF. CDR3 nucleotides: TGTGCCAGCAGCTTGGTAGTCACCGGGGAGCTGTTTTTT.